This T cell receptor beta chain originates from a study of blood T cells in healthy people across ages. General observations from the study: The study found more naive CD4+ cells and higher diversity in long-lived than aged donors. One million T cells yielded diversity estimates that were considered underestimates.

The second PCR ran about 7 to 12 cycles with a sample-barcoded 5' primer and J-beta primers. TCRdb used MiXCR to reprocess the 5' RACE reads, holding one entry per CDR3 protein. The sample consists of 1 million to 1.2 million distinct CDR3 sequences, under 40% of them appearing once. V lost 3 bases and J lost 0; bases outside the gene matches: 7. The CDR3 contains 17 residues. The V gene's germline CDR1 is SGDLS and CDR2 YYNGEE. For this clonotype: The antigen is unknown.

Material: blood. The receptor was isolated from a man in his late teens or twenties in good health. The V gene is TRBV9, the J gene TRBJ1-4; 8 bases fit TRBD1. The CDR3 coding sequence is TGTGCCAGCAGCGCCCAAACCAGGGGGCCAACTAATGAAAAACTGTTTTTT. Encoded protein: CASSAQTRGPTNEKLFF.